These T cell receptor beta chains were read from a single sample in a study of shared clonotypes between healthy human individuals. Generated by immunoSEQ multiplex PCR, the TCRdb table keeps only in-frame clones and is missing some. The sample lists fewer than 600,000 clones; around 81% were seen once. Sample: PBMCs. The receptor source for this set is a woman aged 40 to 50 in good health. Some clones in this sample may be carry-over from other donors' samples. The CDR3 runs from the conserved cysteine through the conserved F or W. Fields, in order: D gene, clone size, J gene, V gene, CDR3 protein, CDR3 DNA. The D gene is left open where the match is weak. A row's size may be missing; if present it is once, few, many or a size class.

NA,once,TRBJ2-3,TRBV7-9,CASSSPTWTSTDTQYF,TGTGCCAGCAGCTCCCCGACATGGACGAGCACAGATACGCAGTATTTT
NA,NA,TRBJ2-5,TRBV30,CASGGGSGETQYF,TGTGCCTCAGGGGGCGGGAGTGGAGAGACCCAGTACTTC
TRBD1,NA,TRBJ2-1,TRBV27,CASRGTAYNEQFF,TGTGCCAGCAGGGGGACAGCCTACAATGAGCAGTTCTTC
NA,NA,TRBJ2-3,TRBV14,CASSQLTSTDTQYF,TGTGCCAGCAGCCAATTGACCAGCACAGATACGCAGTATTTT
TRBD1,NA,TRBJ2-7,TRBV5-1,CASSLDRGQGEQYF,TGCGCCAGCAGCTTGGACAGGGGGCAAGGCGAGCAGTACTTC
NA,few,TRBJ2-1,TRBV9,CASSVAGTNEQFF,TGTGCCAGCAGCGTAGCTGGGACCAATGAGCAGTTCTTC
NA,NA,TRBJ1-2,TRBV18,CASSPGQYSNGYTF,TGTGCCAGCTCACCCGGACAGTATTCCAATGGCTACACCTTC
NA,NA,TRBJ2-7,TRBV7-6,CASSLDLGPYEQYF,TGTGCCAGCAGCTTAGATCTAGGGCCGTACGAGCAGTACTTC
TRBD1,NA,TRBJ1-5,TRBV19,CASGGTGWQPQHF,TGTGCCAGTGGGGGGACAGGGTGGCAGCCCCAGCATTTT
TRBD2,NA,TRBJ2-5,TRBV9,CASSVGAGEETQYF,TGTGCCAGCAGCGTAGGGGCGGGAGAAGAGACCCAGTACTTC